These 16 T cell receptor beta chains were sequenced from one sample in a study of cytomegalovirus exposure and HLA in healthy donors. PCR was performed using 60 Vbeta and 13 Jbeta primers. The assay was immunoSEQ multiplex PCR, and TCRdb's table has in-frame clones only and misses some. Of hundreds of thousands of clones in the sample, 65% to 80% were seen once. Sequencing was done on a sample of PBMCs. These TCRs come from a man between 35 and 55 years old in good health and CMV-seronegative.

The gene calls are TRBV7-3 and TRBJ2-1, with a weak D call TRBD2 (6 bases). With 5 bases removed from V and 7 bases from J, the gap between germline ends came to 12 bases. This CDR3 region has 13 residues. The V gene's germline CDR1 is SGHTA and CDR2 FQGTGA. Here the CDR3 reads CASSPGLGNEQFF. The CDR3 DNA follows: TGTGCCAGCAGCCCGGGACTTGGAAATGAGCAGTTCTTC.

V is TRBV6-5 and J is TRBJ2-6, with D possibly being TRBD2 (6 bases). Germline V gene data show CDR1 as MNHEY and CDR2 as SVGAGI. Trimming removed 0 bases from V and 4 bases from J, with 10 bases in between. The CDR3 sequence is 16 residues long. The CDR3: CASSYSGGSGANVLTF. For the CDR3, the DNA is TGTGCCAGCAGTTACTCCGGGGGTTCAGGGGCCAACGTCCTGACTTTC.

The chain uses TRBV7-2 and TRBJ1-2, with no clear D. The V and J ends lost 5 bases and 2 bases respectively, with 15 bases between them. The CDR3 contains 15 residues. CDR1 SGHTA and CDR2 FQGNSA come from the germline V gene. The CDR3 bases are TGTGCCAGCAGCCCCCCCCGGTATATCAACTATGGCTACACCTTC. Its protein is CASSPPRYINYGYTF.

The chain is built from TRBV7-3 and TRBJ2-1, with D possibly being TRBD1 (6 bases). The CDR3 sequence is 16 residues long. Germline assignment: CDR1 SGHTA and CDR2 FQGTGA. V shed 0 bases and J shed 0 bases, with 9 bases lying between them. The chain's CDR3 is CASSLTTGLSYNEQFF. The CDR3 region has the DNA TGTGCCAGCAGCTTAACCACAGGGCTCTCCTACAATGAGCAGTTCTTC. Based on the CDR3 plus reference TRBV7-3 and TRBJ2-1, the full variable domain is GAGVSQTPSNKVTEKGKYVELRCDPISGHTALYWYRQSLGQGPEFLIYFQGTGAADDSGLPNDRFFAVRPEGSVSTLKIQRTERGDSAVYLCASSLTTGLSYNEQFFGPGTRLTVL.

A single count supports this clone. In DNA form, the CDR3 reads TGTGCCAGCAGCTTAGTGCCTGCCGGTGGCAATGAGCAGTTCTTC. Its protein product is CASSLVPAGGNEQFF. J is TRBJ2-1 and V is TRBV7-3, with D hard to call. V dropped 2 bases and J dropped 6 bases, with 14 bases sitting between them. CDR1 is SGHTA, CDR2 FQGTGA, per germline. This CDR3 has 15 residues.

This clone was detected a few times. J is TRBJ2-1 and V is TRBV2; D may be TRBD2 (5 bases). There are 13 residues in the CDR3. Deletions cut 4 bases from V and 6 bases from J, with 10 bases between. Per germline, CDR1 SNHLY and CDR2 FYNNEI. The CDR3 is CASSGGSANEQFF. In nucleotides, the CDR3 is TGTGCCAGCAGTGGTGGTAGCGCCAATGAGCAGTTCTTC. The full variable domain, rest sourced from reference TRBV2 and TRBJ2-1, is EPEVTQTPSHQVTQMGQEVILRCVPISNHLYFYWYRQILGQKVEFLVSFYNNEISEKSEIFDDQFSVERPDGSNFTLKIRSTKLEDSAMYFCASSGGSANEQFFGPGTRLTVL.

The CDR3 coding sequence is TGTGCCAGCAGCCTAGATAGGGAGAATACGCAGTATTTT. This gives the protein CASSLDRENTQYF. The chain has TRBV5-4 and TRBJ2-3, with D possibly being TRBD2 (5 bases). This CDR3 has 13 amino acids. Germline values: CDR1 SGHNT, CDR2 YYREEE (reference sequence). V gave up 4 bases and J gave up 7 bases, with 13 bases separating them.

The rearrangement joins TRBV15 to TRBJ2-2; D unclear. The CDR3 has 16 amino acids. V was pared by 0 bases and J by 0 bases, with 8 bases between. The germline gives CDR1 LNHNV, CDR2 YYDKDF (reference sequence). The CDR3 DNA follows: TGTGCCACCAGCAGAGATCGTTATACGAACACCGGGGAGCTGTTTTTT. It yields the protein CATSRDRYTNTGELFF.

This chain uses TRBV15 with TRBJ1-2; a possible D gene is TRBD1 (5 bases). This CDR3 comprises 13 residues. The V end was cut by 5 bases, the J end by 8 bases, with 15 bases between. In germline, CDR1 is LNHNV, CDR2 YYDKDF (reference sequence). CDR3 nucleotide sequence: TGTGCCACCAGCCCGGACATGGTGGCAGGCTACACCTTC. Protein: CATSPDMVAGYTF.

This clone has more than one count but fewer than ten. The V call is TRBV2, the J call TRBJ2-7, with D perhaps matching TRBD2 (6 bases). This CDR3 has 15 amino acids. V gave up 2 bases and J gave up 2 bases, with 13 bases separating them. Germline lookup yields CDR1 SNHLY and CDR2 FYNNEI. This chain's CDR3 is CASSERAGRTYEQYF. The CDR3 DNA reads TGTGCCAGCAGTGAAAGGGCGGGGAGGACCTACGAGCAGTACTTC. The full variable domain, in which reference TRBV2 and TRBJ2-7 provide the parts outside the CDR3, is EPEVTQTPSHQVTQMGQEVILRCVPISNHLYFYWYRQILGQKVEFLVSFYNNEISEKSEIFDDQFSVERPDGSNFTLKIRSTKLEDSAMYFCASSERAGRTYEQYFGPGTRLTVT.

The genes are TRBV6-1 and TRBJ1-2; no firm D call. The germline CDR1 and CDR2 sequences are MNHNS and SASEGT. The CDR3 extends over 12 amino acids. V dropped 7 bases and J dropped 2 bases, with 8 bases sitting between them. The CDR3 is CASTSGNYGYTF. The CDR3 region has the DNA TGTGCCAGCACCTCGGGAAACTATGGCTACACCTTC.

A remark on this clone: One end of the junction fails to match germline, which may point to a read error. Other DNA sequences within the sample encode an identical CDR3. This CDR3 reads CASRLGASNQPQHF. CDR3 coding DNA: TGTGCCAGCAGATTAGGGGCTAGCAATCAGCCCCAGCATTTT. The chain couples TRBV7-8 to TRBJ1-5; TRBD1 might be the D (5 bases). CDR3 size: 14 residues. Germline CDR1 reads SGHVS; CDR2 reads FQNEAQ.

J is TRBJ2-1 and V is TRBV4-1; the match to TRBD1 covers 9 bases. In germline, CDR1 is MGHRA, CDR2 YSYEKL. The CDR3 runs 15 residues. V shed 4 bases, J shed 2 bases, and the junction held 3 bases outside the gene matches. The CDR3 DNA sequence: TGCGCCAGCAGCCCCCGACAGGGGGCCTACAATGAGCAGTTCTTC. Translating it yields CASSPRQGAYNEQFF.

CDR3 sequence (DNA): TGTGCCAGCAGGAGACTAGGTGCAGATACGCAGTATTTT. This gives the protein CASRRLGADTQYF. The rearrangement links TRBV7-2 to TRBJ2-3; D may be TRBD2 (6 bases). This CDR3 is built from 13 residues. V lost 6 bases and J lost 4, with 11 bases in between. Germline V gene lookup returns CDR1 SGHTA and CDR2 FQGNSA.

The genes are TRBV19 and TRBJ2-1; D unclear. CDR3 size: 13 residues. Between the trimmed V and J ends, which lost 4 bases and 7 bases, there was a span of 11 bases. The germline gives CDR1 LNHDA, CDR2 SQIVND (reference sequence). The CDR3 region has the DNA TGTGCCAGTAGTACAGACCTATGGAATGAGCAGTTCTTC. This encodes CASSTDLWNEQFF.

This clone came up a few times. This rearrangement joins TRBV7-3 to TRBJ2-3; TRBD2 aligns across 11 bases. Germline CDR1 SGHTA, CDR2 FQGTGA. The V gene end was trimmed by 5 bases and the J gene end by 7 bases; junction bases not matched to a gene: 8. The CDR3 has 15 residues. The CDR3 region is CASSPLAGGRHTQYF. CDR3 sequence (DNA): TGTGCCAGCAGCCCCCTAGCGGGGGGCCGCCATACGCAGTATTTT.